This TCR beta chain originates from a study of cytomegalovirus exposure and HLA in healthy donors. General study points: Association of roughly 17,000 TCR beta sequences with HLA alleles was found at 0.05 false discovery rate in a later analysis.

Both 60 Vbeta primers and 13 Jbeta primers went into the PCR. Profiling relied on immunoSEQ multiplex PCR, and the TCRdb table lists in-frame clones only, not all of them. Among more than 85,000 clones listed, over 60% were seen once. Germline CDR1 SGHRS, CDR2 YFSETQ. There are 17 residues in the CDR3. V was clipped by 0 bases and J by 6 bases, with 19 bases between them. Concerning this clone: Its target is unknown.

The sequencing sample was made of PBMCs. The source is a female donor in good health and CMV-seronegative. V is TRBV5-1 and J is TRBJ2-1; D gene unclear. CDR3 protein: CASSLVRESQTPNEQFF. The DNA of the CDR3 is TGCGCCAGCAGCTTGGTCCGAGAATCTCAGACTCCCAATGAGCAGTTCTTC.